The T cell receptor beta chain described here comes from a study of T cell responses to AZD1222 COVID-19 vaccine. Profiling relied on immunoSEQ multiplex PCR, and the TCRdb table lists in-frame clones only, not all of them. The top ten clones hold about 5.7% of a sample with over 70,000 clones, roughly nine tenths of them seen once. From germline, CDR1 is MNHNS and CDR2 SASEGT. Between the trimmed V and J ends, which lost 2 bases and 1 base, there was a span of 5 bases. CDR3 length: 13 residues. Findings and limits, study-wide: Without day 14 samples, only post-peak T cell repertoires were studied.

Worth noting for this clone: Its specificity is not known.

The source was peripheral blood, collected 28 days after the second AZD1222 dose. V usage is TRBV6-1 and J usage is TRBJ1-2; D gene ambiguous. This TCR came from an adult who received the AZD1222 COVID-19 vaccine. CDR3 sequence: CASSEYSNYGYTF. The CDR3 region has the DNA TGTGCCAGCAGTGAATACAGTAACTATGGCTACACCTTC.